This T cell receptor beta chain comes out of a study of T cells expressing NK-cell markers. About the research overall: Repertoires of TCR beta were obtained from T cells sorted as CD3+CD56+NKG2C+, CD3+CD56+NKG2C- and CD3+CD56-NKG2C+. The study sequenced eight donors, seven HCMV-seropositive and one seronegative.

Turning to this clonotype: What it recognizes is unknown.

TCRdb reanalyzed the 5' RACE reads and collapses them to one entry per CDR3 protein, without DNA. Recorded here are roughly 350,000 distinct CDR3 sequences; the top ten clones represent under 6.5%. General study points: In a handful of donors, dominant clonotypes made up 28.3-60.1% of CD3+CD56-NKG2C+ cells. More than 5 of the donors carried dominant NKG2C+ clonotypes that took up roughly 1.0-8% of their CD8+ T cells.

This CDR3 has 16 residues. The germline gives CDR1 SEHNR, CDR2 FQNEAQ (reference sequence). This sequence originates from a man aged 18-75 years in good health. J is TRBJ2-3 and V is TRBV7-9. The sequenced sample was blood T cells: a sorted CD56 or NKG2C T cell subset, CD4+ or CD8+ T cells, or bulk PBMC T cells (not recorded which). CDR3 region: CASSPQRARNTDTQYF.